These T cell receptor beta chains were read from a single sample in a study of blood T cell repertoires in COVID-19. Generated by immunoSEQ multiplex PCR, the TCRdb table keeps only in-frame clones and is missing some. The sample gives a few hundred thousand clones, around nine tenths of which show up once; around 7.3% is in the top ten. The sequencing sample was made of peripheral blood. These receptor sequences come from a woman in her 70s with active or convalescent COVID-19. Both conserved end residues are trimmed from each CDR3.

TRBV19	TRBJ2-1	ASRENRDSVYNEQF
TRBV25-1	TRBJ1-6	ASSASLGGAGDSPLH
TRBV4-1	TRBJ2-7	ASSQDGTGVDYEQY
TRBV7-2	TRBJ2-6	ASSLATGHPGANVLT
TRBV24-1	TRBJ1-2	ATSDGNRQST
TRBV6-5	TRBJ2-3	ASSPLAGVKGTQY
TRBV19	TRBJ1-3	ASSRGSSGNTIY
TRBV24-1	TRBJ2-4	ATSESGQAKNIQY
TRBV18	TRBJ2-7	ASSPPRGNSYEQY
TRBV7-9	TRBJ2-3	ASILLRGDTQY
TRBV5-6	TRBJ1-1	ASSFQADEAF
TRBV28	TRBJ2-7	ASRIRDEQY
TRBV4-1	TRBJ2-3	ASSQEGGQGDTQY
TRBV27	TRBJ2-1	ASSLSRNEQF
TRBV27	TRBJ1-6	ASSGTTYPTTPLH
TRBV7-9	TRBJ1-4	ASSRVVREKLF
TRBV27	TRBJ1-5	ASSFSGGGLSNQPQH
TRBV2	TRBJ1-6	ASMHGTGRNSPLH
TRBV29-1	TRBJ1-2	SVEGAGSYGYT
TRBV5-1	TRBJ1-4	ASSLRDRPNEKLF
TRBV5-4	TRBJ1-3	ASSLTQGLGGLNTIY
TRBV20-1	TRBJ1-6	SASGISPLH
TRBV19	TRBJ2-2	ASKRGATTGELF
TRBV5-1	TRBJ1-4	ASSTGGQGEKLF
TRBV5-1	TRBJ1-2	ASSLDVGFGYT
TRBV3-1/TRBV3-2	TRBJ1-6	ASRGTANNSPLH
TRBV2	TRBJ1-2	ASSGPGNYGYT
TRBV21-1	TRBJ1-2	ASFQGGDRGTYGYT
TRBV3-1/TRBV3-2	TRBJ2-1	ASSQALLNEQF
TRBV7-2	TRBJ1-2	ASTPGQGDYGYT
TRBV10-3	TRBJ2-7	AISASRAEEQY
TRBV6-2/TRBV6-3	TRBJ1-1	ASSTPGQLNTEAF
TRBV7-6	TRBJ2-1	ASSLEGGGASLYNEQF
TRBV19	TRBJ1-4	ASNKGDRTGATNEKLF
TRBV6-2/TRBV6-3	TRBJ1-5	ASSYRVGTGGNQPQH
TRBV7-6	TRBJ1-2	ASSLGTGQVDGYT
TRBV6-6	TRBJ1-5	ASTDRERSQPQH
TRBV3-1/TRBV3-2	TRBJ1-4	ASSQVQGQGELF
TRBV5-6	TRBJ1-4	ASSLLDRDNEKLF
TRBV6-5	TRBJ2-5	ASSQKETQY